This TCR beta chain comes out of a study of T cell responses to AZD1222 COVID-19 vaccine. The V segment lost 5 bases and the J segment 6 bases; nucleotides outside the gene matches: 7. Germline CDR1 and CDR2: SGHTA and FQGTGA. This CDR3 has 14 residues. Measured with immunoSEQ multiplex PCR; TCRdb has only the in-frame clones, and not every one. The data hold approximately 100,000 clones, with roughly 91% observed a single time. The J gene is TRBJ2-3, the V gene TRBV7-3; TRBD2 agrees at 8 bases. The clonotype comes from an adult in good health. The starting material was peripheral blood, obtained on day 0 of AZD1222 vaccination. The DNA of the CDR3 is TGTGCCAGCAGCCGAGACGGGGGGGTCGATACGCAGTATTTT. Protein product: CASSRDGGVDTQYF. Full variable domain (outside the CDR3, taken from reference TRBV7-3 and TRBJ2-3): GAGVSQTPSNKVTEKGKYVELRCDPISGHTALYWYRQSLGQGPEFLIYFQGTGAADDSGLPNDRFFAVRPEGSVSTLKIQRTERGDSAVYLCASSRDGGVDTQYFGPGTRLTVL.